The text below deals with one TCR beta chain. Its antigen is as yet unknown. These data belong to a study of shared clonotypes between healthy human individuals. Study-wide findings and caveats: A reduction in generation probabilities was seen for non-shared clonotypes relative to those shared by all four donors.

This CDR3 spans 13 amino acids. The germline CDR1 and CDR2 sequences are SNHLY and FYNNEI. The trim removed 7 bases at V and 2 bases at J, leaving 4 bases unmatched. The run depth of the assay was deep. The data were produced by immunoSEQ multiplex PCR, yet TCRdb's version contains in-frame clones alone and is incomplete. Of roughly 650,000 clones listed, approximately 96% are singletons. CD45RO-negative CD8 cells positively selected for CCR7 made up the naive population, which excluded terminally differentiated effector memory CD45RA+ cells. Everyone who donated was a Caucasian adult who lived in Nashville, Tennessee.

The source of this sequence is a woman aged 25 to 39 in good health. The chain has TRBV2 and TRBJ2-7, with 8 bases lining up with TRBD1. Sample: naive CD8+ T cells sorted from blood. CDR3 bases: TGTGCCAGCACCGGGACAGGTCCCTACGAGCAGTACTTC. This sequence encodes CASTGTGPYEQYF.